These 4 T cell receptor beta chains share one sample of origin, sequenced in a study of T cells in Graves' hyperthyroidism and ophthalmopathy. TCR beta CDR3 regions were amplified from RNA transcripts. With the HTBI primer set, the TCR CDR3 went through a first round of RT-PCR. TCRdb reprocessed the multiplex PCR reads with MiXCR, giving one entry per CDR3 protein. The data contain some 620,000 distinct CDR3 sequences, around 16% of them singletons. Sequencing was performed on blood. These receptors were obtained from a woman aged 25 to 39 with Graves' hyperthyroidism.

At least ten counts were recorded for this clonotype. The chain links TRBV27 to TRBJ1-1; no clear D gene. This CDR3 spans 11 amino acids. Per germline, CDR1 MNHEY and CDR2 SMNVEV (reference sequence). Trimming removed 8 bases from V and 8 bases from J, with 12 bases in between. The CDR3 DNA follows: TGTGCCAGCGCACACGGACCCGAAGCTTTCTTT. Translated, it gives CASAHGPEAFF.

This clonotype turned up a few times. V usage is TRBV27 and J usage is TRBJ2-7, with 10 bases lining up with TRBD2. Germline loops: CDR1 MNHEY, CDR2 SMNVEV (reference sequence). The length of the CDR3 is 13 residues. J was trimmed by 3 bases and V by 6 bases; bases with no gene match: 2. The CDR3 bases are TGTGCCAGCAGATGGACTAGCGGCTACGAGCAGTACTTC. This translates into CASRWTSGYEQYF.

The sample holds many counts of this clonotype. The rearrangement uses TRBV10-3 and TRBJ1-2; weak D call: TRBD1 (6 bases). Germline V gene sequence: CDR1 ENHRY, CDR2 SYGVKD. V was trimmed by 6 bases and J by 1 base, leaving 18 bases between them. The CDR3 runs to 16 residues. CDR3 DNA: TGTGCCATCAGGGGCAGGGGAGATGGTCGTAACTATGGCTACACCTTC. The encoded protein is CAIRGRGDGRNYGYTF.

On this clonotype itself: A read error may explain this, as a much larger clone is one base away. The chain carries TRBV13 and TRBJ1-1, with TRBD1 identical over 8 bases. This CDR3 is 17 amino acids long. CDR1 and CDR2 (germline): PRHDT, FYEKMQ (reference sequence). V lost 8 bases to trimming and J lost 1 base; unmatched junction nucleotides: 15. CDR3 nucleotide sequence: TGTGCCAGCGGGCTATCGGGGACAGGCTCTACGAACACTGAAGCTTTCTTT. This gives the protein CASGLSGTGSTNTEAFF.